This section outlines one T cell receptor beta chain sequence together with its context. This entry is derived from a study of blood T cell repertoires in COVID-19. Overall study: PBMCs, B-cell-depleted T cells, or T cells were the source of the cDNA or gDNA that made up the material.

The CDR3 is made up of 17 amino acids. V dropped 3 bases and J dropped 7; count of bases not matched to a gene: 12. Germline V gene data show CDR1 as KGHSH and CDR2 as LQKENI. TCRdb's copy holds only in-frame clones and misses some; the assay was immunoSEQ multiplex PCR. The profile covers about 300,000 clones, with around 87% appearing a single time and about 1.2% taken by the ten largest. The clonotype originates from a man aged 65 to 79 with acute or convalescent COVID-19. Sequencing input: peripheral blood. The chain uses TRBV18 and TRBJ1-4; 9 bases agree with TRBD1. The DNA of the CDR3 is TGTGCCAGCTCACCGGTCCGGGACAGGGTACTTCGTGAAAAACTGTTTTTT. It specifies CASSPVRDRVLREKLFF.